One and the same sample provided the 15 T cell receptor beta chains below, sequenced in a study of blood T cell repertoires in COVID-19. Libraries were prepared by immunoSEQ multiplex PCR; TCRdb keeps only in-frame clonotypes and omits some of them. The data contain fewer than 200,000 clones, approximately 86% of them singletons. Sequencing used PBMCs or T cells enriched from blood (not recorded which). These TCRs come from a woman aged 55-70 years with acute COVID-19.

Written as DNA, the CDR3 is TGTGCCAGCAGCTCCAGAGGGACAGGGAGGAATGGCTACACCTTC. This sequence encodes CASSSRGTGRNGYTF. V is TRBV7-6 and J is TRBJ1-2; TRBD1 matches at 9 bases. With 4 bases clipped from V and 6 bases from J, the junction kept 9 bases outside the gene matches. The CDR3 spans 15 residues. CDR1 and CDR2 (germline): SGHVS, FNYEAQ. The variable domain in full, with the rest retrieved from reference TRBV7-6 and TRBJ1-2, is GAGVSQSPRYKVTKRGQDVALRCDPISGHVSLYWYRQALGQGPEFLTYFNYEAQQDKSGLPNDRFSAERPEGSISTLTIQRTEQRDSAMYRCASSSRGTGRNGYTFGSGTRLTVV.

Only a few counts were recorded for this clone. J is TRBJ1-6 and V is TRBV7-9; a weak D match, TRBD1 (6 bases). Trimming took 5 bases from V and 8 from J, leaving 16 bases between them. The length of the CDR3 is 15 residues. Germline loops: CDR1 SEHNR, CDR2 FQNEAQ (reference sequence). CDR3 DNA: TGTGCCAGCAGCCTTGAAGGGGGTGGCGATTCACCCCTCCACTTT. Its translation: CASSLEGGGDSPLHF.

Comment on this clone: This sample includes further DNA sequences coding for the same CDR3. The V call is TRBV3-1 (or the pseudogene TRBV3-2), the J call TRBJ2-1; TRBD2 matches at 9 bases. Looked up from germline, CDR1 is LGHDT and CDR2 is YNNKEL (reference sequence). Losses at the gene ends were 0 bases for V and 4 bases for J; bases not matched to a gene: 1. The CDR3 has 15 residues. The CDR3 region is CASSQDLAGYNEQFF. CDR3 coding DNA: TGTGCCAGCAGCCAAGATCTAGCGGGATACAATGAGCAGTTCTTC.

V and J are TRBV9 and TRBJ2-2; D perhaps matches TRBD1 (5 bases). The CDR3 extends over 15 amino acids. The V gene's germline CDR1 is SGDLS and CDR2 YYNGEE. With 4 bases removed from V and 1 base from J, the gap between germline ends came to 11 bases. The CDR3 DNA sequence: TGTGCCAGCAGCCTTCAGGGTGGGAACACCGGGGAGCTGTTTTTT. Protein: CASSLQGGNTGELFF.

This clone has a single count. This chain joins TRBV5-1 and TRBJ1-1, with unresolved D. Germline lookup yields CDR1 SGHRS and CDR2 YFSETQ. The CDR3 extends over 13 amino acids. Trimming left V 0 bases short and J 8 bases short, with 11 bases between. In DNA form, the CDR3 reads TGCGCCAGCAGCTTGGTGCTCACGGGGGAAGCTTTCTTT. Translated: CASSLVLTGEAFF.

This chain uses TRBV4-2 with TRBJ1-3; D uncertain. Germline loops: CDR1 LGHNA, CDR2 YNFKEQ. Trimming removed 0 bases from V and 0 bases from J, with 9 bases in between. The CDR3 spans 16 residues. CDR3 in amino acids: CASSQEAGYSGNTIYF. As DNA, the CDR3 is TGTGCCAGCAGCCAAGAGGCGGGCTACTCTGGAAACACCATATATTTT.

The CDR3 DNA follows: TGTGCCAATAGCGGGATCCACGGAGATACGCAGTATTTT. Translating it yields CANSGIHGDTQYF. This chain joins TRBV6-5 and TRBJ2-3; 8 bases match TRBD2. J was trimmed by 5 bases and V by 10 bases; bases with no gene match: 8. Germline assignment: CDR1 MNHEY and CDR2 SVGAGI. The CDR3 covers 13 residues.

The chain recombines TRBV5-1 with TRBJ1-1, with D maybe TRBD1 (6 bases). The V end lost 0 bases, the J end lost 5 bases, and 14 bases lay between the germline ends. In germline, CDR1 is SGHRS, CDR2 YFSETQ. The CDR3 runs to 15 residues. CDR3: CASSLGQVGSTEAFF. CDR3 bases: TGCGCCAGCAGCTTGGGACAGGTGGGGAGTACTGAAGCTTTCTTT.

This clone was seen only once. This chain joins TRBV9 and TRBJ1-5, with 7 bases lining up with TRBD1. The CDR3 covers 14 residues. The ends lost 0 bases at V and 6 bases at J; junction bases unmatched: 3. In germline, CDR1 is SGDLS, CDR2 YYNGEE. The CDR3 spells CASSVGQGGQPQHF. The CDR3 DNA follows: TGTGCCAGCAGCGTAGGACAGGGAGGTCAGCCCCAGCATTTT.

The rearrangement links TRBV2 to TRBJ1-1; D may be TRBD1 (6 bases). The CDR3 totals 14 residues. The V and J ends lost 6 bases and 1 base respectively, with 12 bases between them. Germline CDR1 and CDR2: SNHLY and FYNNEI. CDR3 loop: CASSIQGANTEAFF. The CDR3 DNA reads as TGTGCCAGCAGCATACAGGGAGCGAACACTGAAGCTTTCTTT.

The chain is built from TRBV10-3 and TRBJ1-5; TRBD1 matches at 11 bases. Germline loops: CDR1 ENHRY, CDR2 SYGVKD. V dropped 0 bases and J dropped 1; count of bases not matched to a gene: 2. The CDR3 spans 17 residues. This CDR3 is CAISESGQGASNQPQHF. The CDR3 nucleotides read TGTGCCATCAGTGAGTCCGGACAGGGGGCGAGCAATCAGCCCCAGCATTTT.

This chain joins TRBV3-1 (or the pseudogene TRBV3-2) and TRBJ1-2; perhaps TRBD1 as D (6 bases). The CDR3 has 15 residues. The ends were cut back, 4 bases at V and 3 bases at J, with 15 bases in the middle. Germline lookup yields CDR1 LGHDT and CDR2 YNNKEL (reference sequence). For the CDR3, the DNA is TGTGCCAGCAGCCCCCCTCAGGGGAAAGACTATGGCTACACCTTC. Translation: CASSPPQGKDYGYTF.

The rearrangement uses TRBV6-2 or TRBV6-3 and TRBJ2-2; no clear D gene. The V and J ends lost 2 bases and 3 bases respectively, with 13 bases between them. The CDR3 totals 16 residues. Germline-derived CDR1 and CDR2 are MNHEY and SVGEGT. For the CDR3, the DNA is TGTGCCAGCAGTTACCCAACCAGACTCGACACCGGGGAGCTGTTTTTT. Translation gives CASSYPTRLDTGELFF.

The table lists this clone with a count of one. The V gene is TRBV13, the J gene TRBJ2-1; TRBD2 aligns across 13 bases. V lost 2 bases, J lost 9 bases, and 7 bases stayed unmatched. This CDR3 comprises 16 residues. CDR1 is PRHDT and CDR2 is FYEKMQ in the germline V gene (reference sequence). The CDR3: CASSLFTSGRVGEQFF. Here the CDR3 DNA reads TGTGCCAGCAGCTTATTTACTAGCGGGAGGGTAGGTGAGCAGTTCTTC.

This chain joins TRBV5-4 and TRBJ2-5, with D possibly TRBD2 on 7 matching bases. Germline values: CDR1 SGHNT, CDR2 YYREEE (reference sequence). V dropped 2 bases and J dropped 5 bases, with 13 bases sitting between them. This CDR3 has 14 amino acids. For the CDR3, the DNA is TGTGCCAGCAGCTTTCTCGGGGGGCGGGAGACCCAGTACTTC. It translates to CASSFLGGRETQYF.